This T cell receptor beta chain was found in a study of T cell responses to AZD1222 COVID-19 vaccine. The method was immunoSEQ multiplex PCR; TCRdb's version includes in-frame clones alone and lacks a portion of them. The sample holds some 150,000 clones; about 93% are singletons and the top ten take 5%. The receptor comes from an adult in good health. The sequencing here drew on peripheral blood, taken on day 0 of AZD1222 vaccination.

The CDR3 DNA sequence: TGTGCCAGCAGTCCCCCAGGGGCCGGCACTGAAGCTTTCTTT. The encoded protein is CASSPPGAGTEAFF. V gene TRBV27 combines with J gene TRBJ1-1; TRBD1 is a possible D gene (6 bases). The germline CDR1 and CDR2 sequences are MNHEY and SMNVEV (reference sequence). This CDR3 is built from 14 residues. V lost 5 bases, J lost 4 bases, and 14 bases lay in between.